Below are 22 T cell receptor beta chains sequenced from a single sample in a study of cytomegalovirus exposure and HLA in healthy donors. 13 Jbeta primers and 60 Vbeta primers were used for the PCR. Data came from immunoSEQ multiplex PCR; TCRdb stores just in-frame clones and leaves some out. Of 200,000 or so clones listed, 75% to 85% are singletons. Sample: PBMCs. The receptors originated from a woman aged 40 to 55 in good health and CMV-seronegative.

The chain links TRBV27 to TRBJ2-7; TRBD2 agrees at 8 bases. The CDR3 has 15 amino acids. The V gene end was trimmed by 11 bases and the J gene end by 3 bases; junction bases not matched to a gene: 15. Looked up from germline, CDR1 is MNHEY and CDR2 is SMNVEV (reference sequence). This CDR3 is CASKGYSGGIYEQYF. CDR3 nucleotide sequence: TGTGCCTCCAAGGGCTACTCGGGGGGGATCTACGAGCAGTACTTC.

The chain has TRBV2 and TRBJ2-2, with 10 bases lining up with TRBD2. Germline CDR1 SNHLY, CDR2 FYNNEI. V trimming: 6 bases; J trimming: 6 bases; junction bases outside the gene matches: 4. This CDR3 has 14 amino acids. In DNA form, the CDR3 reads TGTGCCAGCAGCGACGGACTAGCGGCCGGGGAGCTGTTTTTT. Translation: CASSDGLAAGELFF.

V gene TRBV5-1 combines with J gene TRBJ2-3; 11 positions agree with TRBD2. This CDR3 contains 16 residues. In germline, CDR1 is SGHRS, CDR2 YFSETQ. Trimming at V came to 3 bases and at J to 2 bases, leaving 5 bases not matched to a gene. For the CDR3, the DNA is TGCGCCAGCAGCTGGACTAGCGGGCCTGACACAGATACGCAGTATTTT. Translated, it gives CASSWTSGPDTDTQYF.

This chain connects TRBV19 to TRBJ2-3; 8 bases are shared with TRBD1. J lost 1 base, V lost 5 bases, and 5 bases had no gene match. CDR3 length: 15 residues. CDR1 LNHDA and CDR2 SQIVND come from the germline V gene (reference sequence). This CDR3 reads CASSDRGSRTDTQYF. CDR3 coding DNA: TGTGCCAGTAGTGACAGGGGTTCGCGCACAGATACGCAGTATTTT.

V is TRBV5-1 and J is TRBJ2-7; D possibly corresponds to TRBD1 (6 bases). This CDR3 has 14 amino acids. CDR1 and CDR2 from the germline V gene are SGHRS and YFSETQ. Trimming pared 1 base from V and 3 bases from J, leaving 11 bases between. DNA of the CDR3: TGCGCCAGCAGCTTGATCGGACAGAGCTACGAGCAGTACTTC. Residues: CASSLIGQSYEQYF.

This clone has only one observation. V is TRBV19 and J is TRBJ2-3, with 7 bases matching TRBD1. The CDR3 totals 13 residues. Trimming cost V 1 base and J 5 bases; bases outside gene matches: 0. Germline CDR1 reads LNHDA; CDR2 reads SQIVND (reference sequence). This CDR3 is CASSIGQGDTQYF. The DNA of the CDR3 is TGTGCCAGTAGTATAGGACAGGGAGATACGCAGTATTTT.

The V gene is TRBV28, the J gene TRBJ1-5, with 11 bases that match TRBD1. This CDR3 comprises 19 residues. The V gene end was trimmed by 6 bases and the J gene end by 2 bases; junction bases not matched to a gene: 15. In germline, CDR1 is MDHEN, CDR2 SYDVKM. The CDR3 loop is CASRGRTNRDRGGNQPQHF. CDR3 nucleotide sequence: TGTGCCAGCAGAGGAAGAACCAACCGGGACAGGGGGGGCAATCAGCCCCAGCATTTT.

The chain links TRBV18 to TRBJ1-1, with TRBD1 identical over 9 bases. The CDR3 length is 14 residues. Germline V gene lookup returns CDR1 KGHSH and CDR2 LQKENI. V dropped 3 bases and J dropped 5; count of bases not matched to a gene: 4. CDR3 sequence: CASSPGQGFTEAFF. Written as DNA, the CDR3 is TGTGCCAGCTCACCGGGACAGGGCTTTACTGAAGCTTTCTTT.

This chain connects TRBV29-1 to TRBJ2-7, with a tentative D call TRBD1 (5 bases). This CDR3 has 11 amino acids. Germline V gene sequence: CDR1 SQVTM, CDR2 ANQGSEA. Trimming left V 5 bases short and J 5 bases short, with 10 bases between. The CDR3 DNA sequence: TGCAGCGTTTCAGGGTACCACGAGCAGTACTTC. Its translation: CSVSGYHEQYF.

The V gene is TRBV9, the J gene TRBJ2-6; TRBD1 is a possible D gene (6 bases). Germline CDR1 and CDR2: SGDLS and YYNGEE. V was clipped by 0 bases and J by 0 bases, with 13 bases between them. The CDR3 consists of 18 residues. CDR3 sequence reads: CASSVAGAFSSGANVLTF. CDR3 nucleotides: TGTGCCAGCAGCGTAGCAGGGGCCTTCAGCTCTGGGGCCAACGTCCTGACTTTC.

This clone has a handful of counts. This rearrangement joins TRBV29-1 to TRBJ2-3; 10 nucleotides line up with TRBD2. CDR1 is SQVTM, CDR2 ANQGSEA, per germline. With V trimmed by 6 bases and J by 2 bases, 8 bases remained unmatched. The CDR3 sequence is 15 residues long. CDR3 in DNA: TGCAGCGTCGTTGGACTAGCGGAGCCCACAGATACGCAGTATTTT. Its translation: CSVVGLAEPTDTQYF.

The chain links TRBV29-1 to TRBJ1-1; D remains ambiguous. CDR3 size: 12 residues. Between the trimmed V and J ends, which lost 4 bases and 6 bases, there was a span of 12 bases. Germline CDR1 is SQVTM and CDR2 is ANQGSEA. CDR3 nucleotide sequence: TGCAGCGTTGTGGCTTTGGAGGCTGAAGCTTTCTTT. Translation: CSVVALEAEAFF.

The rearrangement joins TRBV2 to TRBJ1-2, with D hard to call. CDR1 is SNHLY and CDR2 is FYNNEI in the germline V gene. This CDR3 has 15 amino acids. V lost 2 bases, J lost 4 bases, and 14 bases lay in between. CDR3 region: CASSELALNPYGYTF. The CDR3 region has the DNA TGTGCCAGCAGTGAATTGGCACTAAATCCCTATGGCTACACCTTC.

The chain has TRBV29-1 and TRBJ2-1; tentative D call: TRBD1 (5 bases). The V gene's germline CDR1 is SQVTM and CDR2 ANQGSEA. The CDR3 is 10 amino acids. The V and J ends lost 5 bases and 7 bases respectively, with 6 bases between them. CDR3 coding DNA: TGCAGCGTTTACAGGAATGAGCAGTTCTTC. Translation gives CSVYRNEQFF.

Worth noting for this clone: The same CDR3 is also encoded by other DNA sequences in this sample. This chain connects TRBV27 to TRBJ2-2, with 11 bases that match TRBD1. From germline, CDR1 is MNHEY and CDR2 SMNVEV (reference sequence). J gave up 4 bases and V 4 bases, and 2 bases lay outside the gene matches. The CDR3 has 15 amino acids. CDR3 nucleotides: TGTGCCAGCAGTTCCGGGACAGGGGGCACCGGGGAGCTGTTTTTT. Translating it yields CASSSGTGGTGELFF.

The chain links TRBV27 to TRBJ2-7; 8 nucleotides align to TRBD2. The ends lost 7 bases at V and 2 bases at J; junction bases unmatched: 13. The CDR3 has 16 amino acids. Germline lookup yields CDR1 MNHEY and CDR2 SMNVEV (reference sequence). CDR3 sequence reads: CASTKSGAGVPYEQYF. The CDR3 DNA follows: TGTGCCAGCACTAAATCCGGAGCGGGGGTTCCCTACGAGCAGTACTTC.

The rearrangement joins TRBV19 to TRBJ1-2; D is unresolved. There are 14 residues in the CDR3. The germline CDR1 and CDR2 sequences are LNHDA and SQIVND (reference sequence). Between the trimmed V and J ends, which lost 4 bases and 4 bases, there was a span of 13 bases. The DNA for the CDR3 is TGTGCCAGTAGTAGGGCCGGGATAGGCTATGGCTACACCTTC. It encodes CASSRAGIGYGYTF.

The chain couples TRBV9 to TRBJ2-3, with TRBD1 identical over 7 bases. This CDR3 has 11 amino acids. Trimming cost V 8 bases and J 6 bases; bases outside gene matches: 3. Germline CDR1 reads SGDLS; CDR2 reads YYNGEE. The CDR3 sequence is CARRGLDTQYF. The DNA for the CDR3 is TGTGCCAGGAGGGGGCTCGATACGCAGTATTTT.

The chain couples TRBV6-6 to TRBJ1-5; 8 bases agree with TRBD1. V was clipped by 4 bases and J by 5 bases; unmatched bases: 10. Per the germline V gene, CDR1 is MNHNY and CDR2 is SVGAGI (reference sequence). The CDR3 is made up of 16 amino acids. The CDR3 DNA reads TGTGCCAGCAGTTTCTCCGGGACAGGAGAATATCAGCCCCAGCATTTT. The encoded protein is CASSFSGTGEYQPQHF.

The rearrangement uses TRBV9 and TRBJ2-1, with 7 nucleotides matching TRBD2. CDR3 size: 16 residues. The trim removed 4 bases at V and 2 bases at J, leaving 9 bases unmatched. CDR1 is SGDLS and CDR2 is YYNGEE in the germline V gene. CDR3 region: CASSKGGRIPYNEQFF. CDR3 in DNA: TGTGCCAGCAGCAAGGGCGGGAGAATCCCCTACAATGAGCAGTTCTTC.

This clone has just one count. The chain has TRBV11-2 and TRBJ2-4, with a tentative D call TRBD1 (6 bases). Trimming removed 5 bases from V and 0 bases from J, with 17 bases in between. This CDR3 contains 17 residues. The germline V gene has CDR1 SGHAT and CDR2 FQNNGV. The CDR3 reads CASSQYRDKLAKNIQYF. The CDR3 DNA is TGTGCCAGCAGCCAATACCGGGACAAGCTAGCCAAAAACATTCAGTACTTC. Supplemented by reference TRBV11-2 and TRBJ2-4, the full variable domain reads EAGVAQSPRYKIIEKRQSVAFWCNPISGHATLYWYQQILGQGPKLLIQFQNNGVVDDSQLPKDRFSAERLKGVDSTLKIQPAKLEDSAVYLCASSQYRDKLAKNIQYFGAGTRLSVL.

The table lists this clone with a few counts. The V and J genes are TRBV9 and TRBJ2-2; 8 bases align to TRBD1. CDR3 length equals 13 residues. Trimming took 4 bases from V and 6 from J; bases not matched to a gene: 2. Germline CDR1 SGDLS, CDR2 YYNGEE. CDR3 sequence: CASSKTGAGELFF. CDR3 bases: TGTGCCAGCAGCAAGACAGGGGCCGGGGAGCTGTTTTTT.